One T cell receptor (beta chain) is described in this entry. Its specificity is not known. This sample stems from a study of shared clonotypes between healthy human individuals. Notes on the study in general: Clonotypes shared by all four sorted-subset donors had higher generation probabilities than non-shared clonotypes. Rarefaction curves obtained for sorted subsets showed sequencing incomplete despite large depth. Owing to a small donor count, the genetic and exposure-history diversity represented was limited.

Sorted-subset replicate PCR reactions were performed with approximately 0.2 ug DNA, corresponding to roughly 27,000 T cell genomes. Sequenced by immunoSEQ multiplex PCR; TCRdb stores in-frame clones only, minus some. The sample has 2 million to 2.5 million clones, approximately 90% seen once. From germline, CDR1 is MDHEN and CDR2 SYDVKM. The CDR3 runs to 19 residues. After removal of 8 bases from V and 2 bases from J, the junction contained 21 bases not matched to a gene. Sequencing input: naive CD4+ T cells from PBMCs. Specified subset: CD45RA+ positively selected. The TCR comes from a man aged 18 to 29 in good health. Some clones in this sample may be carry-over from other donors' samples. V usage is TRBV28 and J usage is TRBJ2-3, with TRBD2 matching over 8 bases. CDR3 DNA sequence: TGTGCCAGCGGGGGAGTAGCGGGATCCCCCACCGCCTCCACAGATACGCAGTATTTT. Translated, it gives CASGGVAGSPTASTDTQYF.